The clone carrying this TCR beta chain was recorded a few times. The antigen is undetermined. Trimming cost V 0 bases and J 8 bases, with 13 bases left between them. CDR3 length: 14 amino acids. CDR1 is LNHNV and CDR2 is YYDKDF in the germline V gene (reference sequence). This sample was included in a study of T-cell memory formation after mild COVID-19. Study background: The TCR clusters were mostly specific to one donor.

TCRdb reprocessed the 5' RACE reads with MiXCR, giving one entry per CDR3 protein. The table shows approximately 240,000 distinct CDR3 sequences, with 16% occurring only once. Study results and caveats: In second-wave clones peaking day 37, SARS-CoV-2 specificity remained unconfirmed.

This TCR was sampled from a man aged 18 to 30 who had mild COVID-19 (a few samples of this study predate the infection). Cell type and time point are not known. Sequencing was performed on PBMCs or a T cell subset sorted from them (not recorded which). The genes are TRBV15 and TRBJ1-2; a possible D gene is TRBD1 (5 bases). CDR3 coding DNA: TGTGCCACCAGCAGAGATCTAGGGGCCGGAGGCTACACCTTC. Amino acids: CATSRDLGAGGYTF.